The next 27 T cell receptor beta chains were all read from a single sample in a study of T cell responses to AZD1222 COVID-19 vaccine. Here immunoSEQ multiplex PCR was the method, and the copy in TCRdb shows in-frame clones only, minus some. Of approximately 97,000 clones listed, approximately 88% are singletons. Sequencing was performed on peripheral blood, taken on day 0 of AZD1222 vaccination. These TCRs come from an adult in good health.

The CDR3 reads CASSQEGRGNTIYF. The CDR3 region has the DNA TGTGCCAGCAGCCAAGAGGGGAGAGGGAACACCATATATTTT. The chain carries TRBV4-2 and TRBJ1-3; D gene uncertain. CDR1 and CDR2 from the germline V gene are LGHNA and YNFKEQ. Between the trimmed V and J ends, which lost 0 bases and 7 bases, there was a span of 10 bases. CDR3 length: 14 amino acids.

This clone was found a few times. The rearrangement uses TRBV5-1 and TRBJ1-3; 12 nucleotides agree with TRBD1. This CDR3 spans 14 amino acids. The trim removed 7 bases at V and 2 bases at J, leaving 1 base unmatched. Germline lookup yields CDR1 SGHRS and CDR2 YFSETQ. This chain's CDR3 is CASGTGGTGNTIYF. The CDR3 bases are TGCGCCAGCGGGACAGGGGGCACTGGAAACACCATATATTTT.

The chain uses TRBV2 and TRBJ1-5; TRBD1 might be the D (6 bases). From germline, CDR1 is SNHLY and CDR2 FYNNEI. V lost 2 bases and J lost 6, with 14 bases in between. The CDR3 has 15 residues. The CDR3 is CASSEQGIEGQPQHF. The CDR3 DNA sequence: TGTGCCAGCAGTGAACAGGGGATAGAAGGTCAGCCCCAGCATTTT.

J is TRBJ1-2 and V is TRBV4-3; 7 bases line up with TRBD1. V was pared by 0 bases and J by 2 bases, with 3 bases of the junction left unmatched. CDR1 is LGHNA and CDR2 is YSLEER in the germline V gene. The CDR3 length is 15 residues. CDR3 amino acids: CASSQDRGYNYGYTF. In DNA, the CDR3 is TGCGCCAGCAGCCAAGACAGGGGGTACAACTATGGCTACACCTTC.

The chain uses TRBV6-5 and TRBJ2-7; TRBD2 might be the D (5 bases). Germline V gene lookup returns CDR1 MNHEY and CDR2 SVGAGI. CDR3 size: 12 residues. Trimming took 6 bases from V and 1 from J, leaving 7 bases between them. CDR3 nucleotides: TGTGCCAGCAGGGGAGATTCCTACGAGCAGTACGTC. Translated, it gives CASRGDSYEQYV.

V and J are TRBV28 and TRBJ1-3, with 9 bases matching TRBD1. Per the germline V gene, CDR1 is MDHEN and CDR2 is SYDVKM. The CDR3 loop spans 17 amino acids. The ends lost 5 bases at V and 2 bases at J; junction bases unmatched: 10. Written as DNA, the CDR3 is TGTGCCAGCAGTCAACAACGAACAGGGGGCCCTGGAAACACCATATATTTT. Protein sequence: CASSQQRTGGPGNTIYF. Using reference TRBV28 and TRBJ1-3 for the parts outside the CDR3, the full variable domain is DVKVTQSSRYLVKRTGEKVFLECVQDMDHENMFWYRQDPGLGLRLIYFSYDVKMKEKGDIPEGYSVSREKKERFSLILESASTNQTSMYLCASSQQRTGGPGNTIYFGEGSWLTVV.

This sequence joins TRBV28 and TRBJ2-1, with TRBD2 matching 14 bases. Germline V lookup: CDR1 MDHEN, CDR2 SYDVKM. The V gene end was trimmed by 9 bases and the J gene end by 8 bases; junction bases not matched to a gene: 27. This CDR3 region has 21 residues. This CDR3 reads CASNEGRFLTTSGRAMDEQFF. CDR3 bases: TGTGCCAGTAACGAGGGGAGGTTTCTTACGACTAGCGGGAGGGCCATGGATGAGCAGTTCTTC. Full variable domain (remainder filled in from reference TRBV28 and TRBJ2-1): DVKVTQSSRYLVKRTGEKVFLECVQDMDHENMFWYRQDPGLGLRLIYFSYDVKMKEKGDIPEGYSVSREKKERFSLILESASTNQTSMYLCASNEGRFLTTSGRAMDEQFFGPGTRLTVL.

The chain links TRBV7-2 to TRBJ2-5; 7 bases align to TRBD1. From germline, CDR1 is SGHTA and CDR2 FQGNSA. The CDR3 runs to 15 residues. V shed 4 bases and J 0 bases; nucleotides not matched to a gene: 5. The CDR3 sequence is CASSWKTGYQETQYF. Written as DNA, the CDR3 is TGTGCCAGCAGCTGGAAGACAGGGTACCAAGAGACCCAGTACTTC. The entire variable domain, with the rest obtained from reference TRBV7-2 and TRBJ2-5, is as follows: GAGVSQSPSNKVTEKGKDVELRCDPISGHTALYWYRQSLGQGLEFLIYFQGNSAPDKSGLPSDRFSAERTGGSVSTLTIQRTQQEDSAVYLCASSWKTGYQETQYFGPGTRLLVL.

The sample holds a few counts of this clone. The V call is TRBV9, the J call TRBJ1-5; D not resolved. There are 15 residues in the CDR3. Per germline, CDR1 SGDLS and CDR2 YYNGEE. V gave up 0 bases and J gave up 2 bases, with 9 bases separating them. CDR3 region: CASSVGVRGNQPQHF. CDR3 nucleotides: TGTGCCAGCAGCGTAGGTGTGCGGGGCAATCAGCCCCAGCATTTT.

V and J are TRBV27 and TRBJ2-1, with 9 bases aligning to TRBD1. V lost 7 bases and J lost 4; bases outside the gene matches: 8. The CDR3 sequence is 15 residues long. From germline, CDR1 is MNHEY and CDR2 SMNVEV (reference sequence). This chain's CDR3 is CASILTGGFYNEQFF. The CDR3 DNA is TGTGCCAGCATACTGACAGGGGGTTTTTACAATGAGCAGTTCTTC.

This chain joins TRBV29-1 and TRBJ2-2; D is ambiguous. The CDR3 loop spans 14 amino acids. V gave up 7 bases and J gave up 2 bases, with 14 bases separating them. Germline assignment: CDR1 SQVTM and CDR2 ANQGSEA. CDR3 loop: CSAPGSSNTGELFF. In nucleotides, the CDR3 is TGCAGCGCACCAGGATCATCAAACACCGGGGAGCTGTTTTTT.

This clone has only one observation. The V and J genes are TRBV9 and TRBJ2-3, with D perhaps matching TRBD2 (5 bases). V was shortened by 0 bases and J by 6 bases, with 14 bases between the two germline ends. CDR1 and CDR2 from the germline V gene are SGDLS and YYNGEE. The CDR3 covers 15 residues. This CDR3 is CASSVGGSAADTQYF. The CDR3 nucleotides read TGTGCCAGCAGCGTAGGGGGTAGCGCCGCGGATACGCAGTATTTT.

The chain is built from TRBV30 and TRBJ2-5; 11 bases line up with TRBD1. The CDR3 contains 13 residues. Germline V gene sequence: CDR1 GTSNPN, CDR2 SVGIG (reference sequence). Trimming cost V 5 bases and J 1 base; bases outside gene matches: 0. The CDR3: CAWGTGGQETQYF. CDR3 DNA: TGTGCCTGGGGGACAGGGGGCCAAGAGACCCAGTACTTC.

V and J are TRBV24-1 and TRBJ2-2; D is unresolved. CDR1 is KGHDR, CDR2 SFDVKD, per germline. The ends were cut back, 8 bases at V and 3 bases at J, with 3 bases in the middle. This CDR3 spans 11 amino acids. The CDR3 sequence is CATTDTGELFF. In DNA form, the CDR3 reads TGTGCCACCACGGACACCGGGGAGCTGTTTTTT.

The CDR3 DNA follows: TGCGCCAGCAGCTTATCAGATGAAGCTTTCTTT. The encoded protein is CASSLSDEAFF. The chain couples TRBV5-1 to TRBJ1-1, with D hard to call. Germline CDR1 reads SGHRS; CDR2 reads YFSETQ. Trimming removed 2 bases at V and 7 bases at J, with 6 bases between. This CDR3 contains 11 residues.

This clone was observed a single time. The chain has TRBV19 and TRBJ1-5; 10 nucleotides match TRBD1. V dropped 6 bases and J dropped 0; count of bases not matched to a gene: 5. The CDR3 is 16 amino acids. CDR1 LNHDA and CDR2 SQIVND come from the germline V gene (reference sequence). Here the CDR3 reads CASSRDRGLSNQPQHF. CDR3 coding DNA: TGTGCCAGTAGCAGGGACAGGGGCCTTAGCAATCAGCCCCAGCATTTT. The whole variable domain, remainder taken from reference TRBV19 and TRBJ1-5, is DGGITQSPKYLFRKEGQNVTLSCEQNLNHDAMYWYRQDPGQGLRLIYYSQIVNDFQKGDIAEGYSVSREKKESFPLTVTSAQKNPTAFYLCASSRDRGLSNQPQHFGDGTRLSIL.

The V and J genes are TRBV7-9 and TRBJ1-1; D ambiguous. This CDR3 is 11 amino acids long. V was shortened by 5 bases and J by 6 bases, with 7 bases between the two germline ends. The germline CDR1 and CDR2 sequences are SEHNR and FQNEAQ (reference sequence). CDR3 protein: CASSPTSEAFF. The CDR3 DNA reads TGTGCCAGCAGCCCGACATCTGAAGCTTTCTTT.

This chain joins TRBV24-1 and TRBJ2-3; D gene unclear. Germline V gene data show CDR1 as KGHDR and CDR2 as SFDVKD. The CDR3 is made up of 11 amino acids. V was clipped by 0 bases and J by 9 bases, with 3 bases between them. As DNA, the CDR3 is TGTGCCACCAGTGATTTGCGCACGCAGTATTTT. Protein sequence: CATSDLRTQYF.

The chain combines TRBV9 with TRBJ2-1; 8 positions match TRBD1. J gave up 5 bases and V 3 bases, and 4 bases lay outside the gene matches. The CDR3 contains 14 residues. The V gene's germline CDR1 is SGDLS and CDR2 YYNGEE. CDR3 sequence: CASSETGVNNEQFF. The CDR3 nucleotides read TGTGCCAGCAGCGAGACAGGGGTCAACAATGAGCAGTTCTTC.

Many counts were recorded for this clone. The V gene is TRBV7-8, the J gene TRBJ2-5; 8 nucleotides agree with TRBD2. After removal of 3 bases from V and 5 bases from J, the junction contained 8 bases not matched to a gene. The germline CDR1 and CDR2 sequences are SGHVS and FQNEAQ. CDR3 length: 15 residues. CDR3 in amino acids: CASSFRPGGDETQYF. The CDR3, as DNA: TGTGCCAGCAGCTTTCGGCCGGGGGGGGACGAGACCCAGTACTTC.

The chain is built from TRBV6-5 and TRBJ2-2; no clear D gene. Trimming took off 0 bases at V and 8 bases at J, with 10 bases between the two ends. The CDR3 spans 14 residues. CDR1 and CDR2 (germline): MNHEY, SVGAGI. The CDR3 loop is CASSYSIGRGELFF. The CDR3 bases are TGTGCCAGCAGTTACTCGATAGGTCGGGGGGAGCTGTTTTTT.

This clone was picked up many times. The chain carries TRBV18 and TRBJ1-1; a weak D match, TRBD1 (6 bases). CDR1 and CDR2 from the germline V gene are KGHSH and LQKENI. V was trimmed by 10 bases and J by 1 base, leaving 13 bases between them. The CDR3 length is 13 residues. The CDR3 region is CATLRGANTEAFF. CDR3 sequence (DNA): TGTGCCACGCTACGGGGGGCGAACACTGAAGCTTTCTTT.

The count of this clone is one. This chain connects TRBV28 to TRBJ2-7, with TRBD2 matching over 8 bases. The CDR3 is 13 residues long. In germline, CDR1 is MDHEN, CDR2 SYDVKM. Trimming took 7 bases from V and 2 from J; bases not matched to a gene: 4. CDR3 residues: CASMKGLAYEQYF. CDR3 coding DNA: TGTGCCAGCATGAAGGGACTAGCCTACGAGCAGTACTTC.

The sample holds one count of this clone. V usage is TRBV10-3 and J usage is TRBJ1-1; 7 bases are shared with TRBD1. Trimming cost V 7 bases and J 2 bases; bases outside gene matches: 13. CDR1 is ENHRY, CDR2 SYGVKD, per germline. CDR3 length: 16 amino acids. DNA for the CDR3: TGTGCCATCACCGATGGGACAGTAAAGGGTAACACTGAAGCTTTCTTT. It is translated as CAITDGTVKGNTEAFF.

Here the CDR3 reads CASTGLQDQRGKLFF. DNA for the CDR3: TGTGCCAGCACCGGACTACAGGATCAAAGGGGAAAACTGTTTTTT. This chain links TRBV2 with TRBJ1-4, with D possibly being TRBD1 (5 bases). Germline V CDR1 and CDR2: SNHLY, FYNNEI. The V end lost 7 bases, the J end lost 10 bases, and 22 bases lay between the germline ends. This CDR3 has 15 amino acids.

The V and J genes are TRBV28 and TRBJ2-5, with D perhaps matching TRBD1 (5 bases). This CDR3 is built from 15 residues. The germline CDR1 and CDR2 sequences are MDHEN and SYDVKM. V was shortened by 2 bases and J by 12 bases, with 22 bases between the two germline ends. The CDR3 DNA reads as TGTGCCAGCAGTTTAGGCGCGGCAGGGTCGCACCAGGAGTACTTC. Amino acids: CASSLGAAGSHQEYF.

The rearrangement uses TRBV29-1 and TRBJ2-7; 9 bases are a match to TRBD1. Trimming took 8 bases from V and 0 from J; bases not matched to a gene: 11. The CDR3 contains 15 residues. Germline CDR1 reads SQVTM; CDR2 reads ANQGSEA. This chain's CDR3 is CSSRGGTGSSYEQYV. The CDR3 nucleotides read TGCAGCTCCAGGGGGGGGACAGGGAGCTCCTACGAGCAGTACGTC.